A selection of T cell receptor beta chains follows, all from one sample in a study of T cell repertoires in cytomegalovirus infection. In TCRdb, the reads were re-called with MiXCR into one record per CDR3 protein. Counted here are approximately 990,000 distinct CDR3 sequences, around 32% occurring once; the ten biggest clones make up 11% to 15%. No antigen has been identified for these receptors. The sequencing used cultured CD8+ T cells from PBMCs, collected from culture after CMV antigen stimulation. These receptor sequences come from a human donor in good health (CMV status not recorded). Some clones in this sample may be carry-over from other donors' samples. The CDR3 runs from the conserved cysteine through the conserved F or W. Fields, in order: clone size, CDR3 length, V gene, D gene, J gene, CDR3 DNA, CDR3 protein. A D gene is named only where the DNA matches it firmly. Some rows have no size entry. The others give once, few or many, or a class for an expanded clone.

>NA|13|TRBV29-1|TRBD1|TRBJ1-1
TGCAGCGTTGAAAGGGGGCAAGGCACTGAAGCTTTCTTT
CSVERGQGTEAFF
>NA|13|TRBV4-1|NA|TRBJ1-1
TGCGCCAGCAGCCAAGGGGGGGTGGCTGAAGCTTTCTTT
CASSQGGVAEAFF
>once|12|TRBV7-9|NA|TRBJ2-1
TGTGCCAGCAGCCCCTCCTCTAACTTCCAGTTCTTC
CASSPSSNFQFF
>NA|15|TRBV7-9|TRBD1|TRBJ1-5
TGTGCCAGCAGCTCAGAGACAGGGCCAGGGCAGCCCCAGCATTTT
CASSSETGPGQPQHF
>few|13|TRBV19|NA|TRBJ1-1
TGTGCCAGTACTACAGGGCTACGCACTGAAGCTTTCTTT
CASTTGLRTEAFF
>many|14|TRBV7-2|NA|TRBJ2-1
TGTGCCAGCAGCTCAGGACAGAAAGTAAGTGAGCAGTTCTTC
CASSSGQKVSEQFF
>few|20|TRBV11-3|NA|TRBJ2-5
TGTGCCAGCAGCATATTAGCCGGGGCCCGGGACGGTCGAGGCCAAGAGACCCAGTACTTC
CASSILAGARDGRGQETQYF
>NA|17|TRBV6-1|NA|TRBJ1-2
TGTGCCAGCAGTGAATGGGGACACGGTGTCAGGATCTATGGCTACACCTTC
CASSEWGHGVRIYGYTF
>NA|15|TRBV12-3/TRBV12-4|TRBD2|TRBJ2-1
TGTGCCAGCAGTTTAGGGATTAGCGGGGGGATCGAGCAGTTCTTC
CASSLGISGGIEQFF
>few|17|TRBV6-2/TRBV6-3|TRBD1|TRBJ2-6
TGTGCCAGCAGTTACTGGACAGGTCTTATGGTGACCAACGTCCTGACTTTC
CASSYWTGLMVTNVLTF
>few|16|TRBV7-9|TRBD1|TRBJ2-6
TGTGCCAGCTCCATCGGACAGGCAAGTCTTGCCAACGTCCTGACTTTC
CASSIGQASLANVLTF
>NA|12|TRBV27|TRBD2|TRBJ2-1
TGTGCCTCCACCCGGGGGGAAAATGAGCAGTTCTTC
CASTRGENEQFF
>NA|16|TRBV6-1|NA|TRBJ2-1
TGTGCCAGCAGTGAAAGAGTGGGAGGGACAAACAATGAGCAGTTCTTC
CASSERVGGTNNEQFF
>NA|14|TRBV27|NA|TRBJ1-5
TGTGCCAGCGCGGCAGGGGAAAGCAATCAGCCCCAGCATTTT
CASAAGESNQPQHF
>many|15|TRBV7-2|NA|TRBJ1-5
TGTGCCAGCAGCGTCTCGAAACCCCCTGCTCAGCCCCAGCATTTT
CASSVSKPPAQPQHF
>NA|16|TRBV11-1|TRBD2|TRBJ2-2
TGTGCCAGCAGCTTAATCGGGGGGGCGAACACCGGGGAGCTGTTTTTT
CASSLIGGANTGELFF
>NA|16|TRBV5-4|NA|TRBJ2-5
TGTGCCAGCAGCTCCTCAACGGGGGATCCTGGGGAGACCCAGTACTTC
CASSSSTGDPGETQYF
>many|17|TRBV7-2|TRBD1|TRBJ1-1
TGTGCCAGCAGCTTAGTATTCGGGACAGGGACGAACACTGAAGCTTTCTTT
CASSLVFGTGTNTEAFF
>many|19|TRBV6-2/TRBV6-3|TRBD2|TRBJ2-3
TGTGCCAGCAGTAAAGAGGGACTAGCGGGGGACTGGAGGACAGATACGCAGTATTTT
CASSKEGLAGDWRTDTQYF
>NA|17|TRBV2|NA|TRBJ1-1
TGTGCCAGCAGTGAAGCGGAGGACAGCGAGTTGAACACTGAAGCTTTCTTT
CASSEAEDSELNTEAFF
>few|14|TRBV13|NA|TRBJ1-1
TGTGCCAGCAGGACCGGGGGCCAGAACACTGAAGCTTTCTTT
CASRTGGQNTEAFF
>few|15|TRBV9|TRBD2|TRBJ2-5
TGTGCCAGCAGCCTTAGCGGGGCGTACCAAGAGACCCAGTACTTC
CASSLSGAYQETQYF
>few|17|TRBV7-9|NA|TRBJ2-3
TGTGCCAGCAGTCTACCGGGCGGCTACCCACACACAGATACGCAGTATTTT
CASSLPGGYPHTDTQYF
>few|16|TRBV7-9|NA|TRBJ2-3
TGTGCCAGCAGCTTCCCACAGGGATTGGGCACAGATACGCAGTATTTT
CASSFPQGLGTDTQYF
>many|13|TRBV7-6|NA|TRBJ2-3
TGTGCCAGCAGCCCCAACGGGGGAGATACGCAGTATTTT
CASSPNGGDTQYF
>many|16|TRBV7-8|NA|TRBJ2-3
TGTGCCAGCAGCCTCCGAGGGGGACCTGGTGGGGATACGCAGTATTTT
CASSLRGGPGGDTQYF
>few|17|TRBV20-1|NA|TRBJ1-5
TGCAGTGCTAGAGATAGGGCGGTAGCTTATAGCAATCAGCCCCAGCATTTT
CSARDRAVAYSNQPQHF
>many|15|TRBV12-3/TRBV12-4|TRBD1|TRBJ1-6
TGTGCCAGCAGTCCCGGGACAGCCCTAGGTTCACCCCTCCACTTT
CASSPGTALGSPLHF